This TCR beta chain is from a study of blood T cell repertoires in COVID-19. Study at large: PBMCs, B-cell-depleted T cells, or T cells provided the cDNA or gDNA that made up the material.

V was cut by 2 bases and J by 4 bases, with 10 bases left in between. The CDR3 has 14 residues. Germline loops: CDR1 KGHSH, CDR2 LQKENI. Methods used by the authors: Nucleated cell counts were estimated from reference gene primer amplification. Assay: immunoSEQ multiplex PCR; the TCRdb copy retains only in-frame clones and omits some. The DNA was the basis for D and trimming; V, J and clone size are from that table. In the table there are around 180,000 clones, 70% to 90% of which are singletons. The chain carries TRBV18 and TRBJ2-3; D remains ambiguous. The TCR comes from a man in his sixties with acute or convalescent COVID-19. Material for sequencing was peripheral blood. The CDR3 loop reads CASSPKLSADTQYF. In DNA form, the CDR3 reads TGTGCCAGCTCACCAAAGCTATCGGCAGATACGCAGTATTTT.